This T cell receptor beta chain was captured in a study of shared clonotypes between healthy human individuals. As for the study in general: Donors, aged 18 to 49, were a couple of women and three men. CD8 memory received one plate per donor, CD8 naive two, CD4 memory three and CD4 naive three. Study observations and caveats: Estimated clonotype richness was generally higher in naive than memory subsets. The rarefaction results pointed to incomplete sorted-subset sequencing despite large depth.

Profiling relied on immunoSEQ multiplex PCR, and the TCRdb table lists in-frame clones only, not all of them. The sample shows about 1 million clones, approximately 68% of them seen only once. Worth noting for this clone: Its antigen is unknown.

CDR3 length: 15 amino acids. CDR1 MDHEN and CDR2 SYDVKM come from the germline V gene. V gave up 6 bases and J gave up 0 bases; unmatched junction bases: 7. This sequence joins TRBV28 and TRBJ2-7; 8 bases match TRBD1. The sequence derives from a man in his late teens or twenties in good health. Sequenced material: memory CD4+ T cells sorted from blood. The subset here: CD45RA-negative fraction. CDR3 in amino acids: CASSTQGVGSYEQYF. The CDR3 nucleotides are TGTGCCAGCAGCACACAGGGGGTCGGCTCCTACGAGCAGTACTTC.